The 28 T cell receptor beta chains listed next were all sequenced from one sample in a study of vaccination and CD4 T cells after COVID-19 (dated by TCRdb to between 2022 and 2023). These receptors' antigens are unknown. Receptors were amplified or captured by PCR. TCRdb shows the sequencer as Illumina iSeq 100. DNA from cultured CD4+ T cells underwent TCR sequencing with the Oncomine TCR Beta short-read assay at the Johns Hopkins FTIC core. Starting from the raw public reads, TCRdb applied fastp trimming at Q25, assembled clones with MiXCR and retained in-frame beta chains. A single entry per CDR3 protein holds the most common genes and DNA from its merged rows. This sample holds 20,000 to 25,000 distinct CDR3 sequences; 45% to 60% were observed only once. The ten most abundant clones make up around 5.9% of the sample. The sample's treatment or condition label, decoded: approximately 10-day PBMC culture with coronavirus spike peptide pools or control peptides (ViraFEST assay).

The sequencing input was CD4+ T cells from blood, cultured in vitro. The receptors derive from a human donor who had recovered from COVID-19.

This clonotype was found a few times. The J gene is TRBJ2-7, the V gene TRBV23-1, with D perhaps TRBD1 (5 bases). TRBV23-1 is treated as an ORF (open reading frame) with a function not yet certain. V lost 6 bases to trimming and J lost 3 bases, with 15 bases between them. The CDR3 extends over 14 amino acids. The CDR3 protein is CASRTARTYYEQYF. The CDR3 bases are TGCGCCAGCAGGACAGCCCGGACCTACTACGAGCAGTACTTC.

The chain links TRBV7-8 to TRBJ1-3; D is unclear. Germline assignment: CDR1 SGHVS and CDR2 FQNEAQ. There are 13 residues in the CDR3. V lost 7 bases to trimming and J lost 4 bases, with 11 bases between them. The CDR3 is CASIAYLGNTIYF. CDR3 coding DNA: TGTGCCAGCATCGCTTACCTCGGAAACACCATATATTTT.

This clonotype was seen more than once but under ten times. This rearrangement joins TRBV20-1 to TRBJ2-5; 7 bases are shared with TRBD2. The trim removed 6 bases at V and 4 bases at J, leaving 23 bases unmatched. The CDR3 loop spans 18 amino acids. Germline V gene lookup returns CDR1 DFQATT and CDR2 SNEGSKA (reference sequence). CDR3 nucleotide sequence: TGCAGTGCAAAAGGACTAGGACACCAAGATTCAAGGGGAGAGACCCAGTACTTC. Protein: CSAKGLGHQDSRGETQYF.

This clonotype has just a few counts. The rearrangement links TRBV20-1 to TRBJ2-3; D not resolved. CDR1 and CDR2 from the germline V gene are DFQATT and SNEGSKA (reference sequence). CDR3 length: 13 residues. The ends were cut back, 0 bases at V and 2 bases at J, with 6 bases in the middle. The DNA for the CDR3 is TGCAGTGCTAGAGAGACGACCACAGATACGCAGTATTTT. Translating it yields CSARETTTDTQYF.

The CDR3 coding sequence is TGTGCCACCAGCAGCGCAGGGATCGATGGGCCCCAGCATTTT. Residues: CATSSAGIDGPQHF. This chain connects TRBV24-1 to TRBJ1-5, with TRBD1 as a possible D gene (5 bases). The CDR3 covers 14 residues. Trimming cost V 7 bases and J 9 bases, with 18 bases left between them. Germline V lookup: CDR1 KGHDR, CDR2 SFDVKD.

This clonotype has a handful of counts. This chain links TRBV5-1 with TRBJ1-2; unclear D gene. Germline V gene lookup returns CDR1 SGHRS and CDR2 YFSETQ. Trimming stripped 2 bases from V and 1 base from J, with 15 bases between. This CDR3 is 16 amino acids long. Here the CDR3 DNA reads TGCGCCAGCAGCTTACGGGAGGGCCGATATAACTATGGCTACACCTTC. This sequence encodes CASSLREGRYNYGYTF.

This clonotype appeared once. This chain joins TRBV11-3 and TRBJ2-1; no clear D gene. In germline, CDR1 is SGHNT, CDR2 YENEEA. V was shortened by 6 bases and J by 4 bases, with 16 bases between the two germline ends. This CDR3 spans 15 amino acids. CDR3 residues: CASSQGQNIYNEQFF. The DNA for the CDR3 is TGTGCCAGCAGTCAAGGGCAGAATATTTACAATGAGCAGTTCTTC. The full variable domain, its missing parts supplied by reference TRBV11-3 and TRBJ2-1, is EAGVVQSPRYKIIEKKQPVAFWCNPISGHNTLYWYLQNLGQGPELLIRYENEEAVDDSQLPKDRFSAERLKGVDSTLKIQPAELGDSAVYLCASSQGQNIYNEQFFGPGTRLTVL.

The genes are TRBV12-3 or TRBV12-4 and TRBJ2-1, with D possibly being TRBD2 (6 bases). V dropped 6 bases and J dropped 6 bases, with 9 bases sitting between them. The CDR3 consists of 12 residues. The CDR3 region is CASRGGGNEQFF. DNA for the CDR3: TGTGCCAGCAGGGGGGGTGGCAATGAGCAGTTCTTC.

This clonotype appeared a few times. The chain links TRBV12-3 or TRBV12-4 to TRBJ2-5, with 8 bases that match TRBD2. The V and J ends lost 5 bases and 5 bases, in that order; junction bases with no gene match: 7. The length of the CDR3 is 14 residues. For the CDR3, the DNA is TGTGCCAGCAGTCAAGCGGGAGCCCGGGAGACCCAGTACTTC. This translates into CASSQAGARETQYF.

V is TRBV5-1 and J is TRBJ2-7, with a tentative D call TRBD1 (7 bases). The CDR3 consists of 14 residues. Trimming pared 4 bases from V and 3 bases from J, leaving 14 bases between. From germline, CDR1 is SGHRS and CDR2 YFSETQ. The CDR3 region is CASSRGGTVYEQYF. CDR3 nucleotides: TGCGCCAGCAGCCGAGGGGGGACAGTCTACGAGCAGTACTTC.

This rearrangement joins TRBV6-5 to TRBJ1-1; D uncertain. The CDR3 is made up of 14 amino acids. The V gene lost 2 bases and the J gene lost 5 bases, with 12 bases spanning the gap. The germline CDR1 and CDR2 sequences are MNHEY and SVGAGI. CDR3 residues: CASSYDVRETEAFF. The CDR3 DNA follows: TGTGCCAGCAGTTACGACGTAAGGGAAACTGAAGCTTTCTTT.

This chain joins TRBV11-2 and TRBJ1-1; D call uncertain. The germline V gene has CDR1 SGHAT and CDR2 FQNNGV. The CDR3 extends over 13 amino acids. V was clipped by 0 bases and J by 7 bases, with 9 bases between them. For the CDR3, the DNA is TGTGCCAGCAGCTTAGATCCGATGGTTGAAGCTTTCTTT. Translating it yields CASSLDPMVEAFF.

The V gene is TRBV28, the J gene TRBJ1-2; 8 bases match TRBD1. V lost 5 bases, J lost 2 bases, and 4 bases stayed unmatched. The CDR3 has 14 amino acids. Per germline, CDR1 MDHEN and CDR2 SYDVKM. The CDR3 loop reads CASSKAGGNYGYTF. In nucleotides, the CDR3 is TGTGCCAGCAGTAAAGCAGGGGGCAACTATGGCTACACCTTC.

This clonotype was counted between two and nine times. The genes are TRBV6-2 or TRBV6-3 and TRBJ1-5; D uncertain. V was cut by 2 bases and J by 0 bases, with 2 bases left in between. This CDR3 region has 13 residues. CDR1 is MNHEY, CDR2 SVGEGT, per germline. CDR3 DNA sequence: TGTGCCAGCAGTTACCCTAGCAATCAGCCCCAGCATTTT. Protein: CASSYPSNQPQHF.

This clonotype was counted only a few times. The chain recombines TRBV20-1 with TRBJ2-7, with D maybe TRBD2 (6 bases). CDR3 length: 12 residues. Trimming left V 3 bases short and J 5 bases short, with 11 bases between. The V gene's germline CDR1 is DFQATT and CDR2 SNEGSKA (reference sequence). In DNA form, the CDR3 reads TGCAGTGCTAGTCCTAGCGTAGACGAGCAGTACTTC. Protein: CSASPSVDEQYF.

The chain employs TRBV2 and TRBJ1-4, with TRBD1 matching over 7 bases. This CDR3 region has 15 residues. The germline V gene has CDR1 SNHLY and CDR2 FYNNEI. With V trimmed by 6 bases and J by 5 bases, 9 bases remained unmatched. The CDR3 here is CASSLRQGQNEKLFF. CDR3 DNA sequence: TGTGCCAGCAGCCTAAGACAGGGCCAAAATGAAAAACTGTTTTTT.

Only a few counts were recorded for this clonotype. The CDR3 nucleotides are TGCAGTGCTAGGCTAACAGGGGCAGGGACTGAAGCTTTCTTT. Protein: CSARLTGAGTEAFF. The rearrangement joins TRBV20-1 to TRBJ1-1; 7 bases are a match to TRBD1. CDR1 and CDR2 (germline): DFQATT, SNEGSKA (reference sequence). The V gene end was trimmed by 3 bases and the J gene end by 5 bases; junction bases not matched to a gene: 9. This CDR3 comprises 14 residues.

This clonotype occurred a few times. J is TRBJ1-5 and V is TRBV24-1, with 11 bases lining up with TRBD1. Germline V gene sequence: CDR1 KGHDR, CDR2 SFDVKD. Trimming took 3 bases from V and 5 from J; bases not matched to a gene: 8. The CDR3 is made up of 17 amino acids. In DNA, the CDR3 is TGTGCCACCAGTGATGCCACCGGGACAGGGGGTGATCAGCCCCAGCATTTT. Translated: CATSDATGTGGDQPQHF.

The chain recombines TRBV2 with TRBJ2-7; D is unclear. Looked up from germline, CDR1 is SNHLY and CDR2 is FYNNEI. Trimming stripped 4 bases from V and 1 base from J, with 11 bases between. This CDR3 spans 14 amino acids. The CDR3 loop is CASSGSTRSYEQYF. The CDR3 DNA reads TGTGCCAGCAGTGGGTCTACACGATCCTACGAGCAGTACTTC.

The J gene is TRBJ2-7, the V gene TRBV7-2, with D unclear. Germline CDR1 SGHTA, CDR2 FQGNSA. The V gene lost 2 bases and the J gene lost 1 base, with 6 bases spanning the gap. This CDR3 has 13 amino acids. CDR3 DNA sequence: TGTGCCAGCAGCTTACCCCAATCCTACGAGCAGTACTTC. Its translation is CASSLPQSYEQYF.

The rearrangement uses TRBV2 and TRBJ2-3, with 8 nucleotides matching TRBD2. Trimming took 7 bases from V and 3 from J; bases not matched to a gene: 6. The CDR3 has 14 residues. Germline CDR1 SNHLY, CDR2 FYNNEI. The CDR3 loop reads CASKGLVGTDTQYF. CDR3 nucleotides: TGTGCCAGCAAGGGACTAGTGGGTACAGATACGCAGTATTTT.

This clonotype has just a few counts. For the CDR3, the DNA is TGTGCCAGCAGCTTAGCCCCAGGGACGACCACTGAAGCTTTCTTT. Protein product: CASSLAPGTTTEAFF. The V call is TRBV7-2, the J call TRBJ1-1, with TRBD1 as a possible D gene (5 bases). Trimming stripped 0 bases from V and 4 bases from J, with 12 bases between. Germline CDR1 reads SGHTA; CDR2 reads FQGNSA. The CDR3 is 15 amino acids.

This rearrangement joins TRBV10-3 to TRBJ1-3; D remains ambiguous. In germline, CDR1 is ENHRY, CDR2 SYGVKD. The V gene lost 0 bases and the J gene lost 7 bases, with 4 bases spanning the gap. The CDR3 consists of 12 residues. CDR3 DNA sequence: TGTGCCATCAGTGAGTCGTTGAACACCATATATTTT. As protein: CAISESLNTIYF.

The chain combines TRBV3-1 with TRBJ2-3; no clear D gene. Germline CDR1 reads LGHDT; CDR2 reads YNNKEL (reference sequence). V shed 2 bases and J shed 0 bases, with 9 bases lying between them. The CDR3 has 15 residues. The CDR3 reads CASSQMAQSTDTQYF. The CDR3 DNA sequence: TGTGCCAGCAGCCAAATGGCGCAGAGCACAGATACGCAGTATTTT.

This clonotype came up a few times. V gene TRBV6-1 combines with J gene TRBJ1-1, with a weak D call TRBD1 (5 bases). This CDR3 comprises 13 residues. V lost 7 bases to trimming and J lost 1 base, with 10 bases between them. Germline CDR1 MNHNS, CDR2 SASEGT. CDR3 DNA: TGTGCCAGCACCTCGGGACCGAACACTGAAGCTTTCTTT. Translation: CASTSGPNTEAFF.

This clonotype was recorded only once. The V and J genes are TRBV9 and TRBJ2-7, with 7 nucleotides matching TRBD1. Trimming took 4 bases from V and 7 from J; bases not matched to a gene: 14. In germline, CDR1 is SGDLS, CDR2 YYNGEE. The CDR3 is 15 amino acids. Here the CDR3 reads CASSPDSGTEPEQYF. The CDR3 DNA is TGTGCCAGCAGCCCAGATTCCGGGACAGAGCCTGAGCAGTACTTC.

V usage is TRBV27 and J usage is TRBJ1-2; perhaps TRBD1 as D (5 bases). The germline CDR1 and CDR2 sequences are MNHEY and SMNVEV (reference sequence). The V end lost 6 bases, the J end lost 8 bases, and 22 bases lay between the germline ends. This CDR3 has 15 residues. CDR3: CASRRGLRMREGYTF. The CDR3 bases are TGTGCCAGCAGACGGGGCCTCCGGATGAGAGAGGGCTACACCTTC.

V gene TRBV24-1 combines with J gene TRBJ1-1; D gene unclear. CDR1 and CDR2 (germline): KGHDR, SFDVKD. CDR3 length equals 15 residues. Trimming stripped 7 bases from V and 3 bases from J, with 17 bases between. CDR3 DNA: TGTGCCACCAGCCCCACCTCCGGGCCTCACACTGAAGCTTTCTTT. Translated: CATSPTSGPHTEAFF.